This T cell receptor beta chain was sequenced for a study of cytomegalovirus exposure and HLA in healthy donors. Trimming took 4 bases from V and 10 from J, leaving 12 bases between them. CDR1 and CDR2 from the germline V gene are SGHRS and YFSETQ. CDR3 size: 12 residues. PCR employed 60 Vbeta and 13 Jbeta primers. This table comes from immunoSEQ multiplex PCR, and its TCRdb copy is limited to in-frame clones, with some not included. The sample records about 120,000 clones, 80% being singletons. This clonotype was obtained from a man between 50 and 59 years old in good health and CMV-seronegative. The sequenced sample was PBMCs. The rearrangement uses TRBV5-1 and TRBJ2-1; maybe TRBD2 (6 bases). The CDR3 reads CASSPEGIEQFF. The CDR3 coding sequence is TGCGCCAGCAGCCCGGAGGGGATCGAGCAGTTCTTC.